This section outlines one T cell receptor beta chain sequence together with its context. Its antigen remains undetermined. No quality values exist for individual bases; no much larger clone is one base distant. Via the germline V gene, CDR1 is SGHDT and CDR2 YYEEEE. V ends up 7 bases short and J 5 bases short, with an unmatched junction base count of 3. The CDR3 runs 14 residues from the cysteine to the phenylalanine. The sequence is cut down to CDR3 DNA, 42 bases in frame from base 1. Moderately to severely active disease, a Clinical Activity Score of at least 3, a NOSPECS grade of at least 4, and a duration under 3 months were present in ophthalmopathy patients. The study excluded patients with uncontrolled infections, other autoimmune diseases, pregnancy or lactation. Clinical symptoms, serum thyroxine and TRAb, thyroid ultrasound, and orbital computed tomography formed the basis for the diagnoses. Ficoll-Paque density gradient centrifugation was used to isolate PBMCs from about 9.4 ml of fresh peripheral blood. Total RNA was extracted with Trizol reagent, and quality was checked on an Agilent 2100 Bioanalyzer.

This record comes from a study of T cells in Graves' hyperthyroidism and ophthalmopathy (dated by TCRdb to the late 2010s). About the study as a whole: Peripheral blood was sampled at the time of initial diagnosis, prior to any treatment. The approximately 90 discovery patients were randomly split 7:3 into training and test sets. Thyroid tissue and blood T-cell repertoires from about six Graves' hyperthyroidism patients were also compared in the study. Whether ophthalmopathy could be predicted prospectively was tested in an independent validation cohort made up of under 20 hyperthyroidism patients plus 17 patients who later progressed to ophthalmopathy. After blood sampling, hyperthyroidism patients were treated with methimazole at a starting dose of 30 mg daily, and ophthalmopathy patients were treated with high-dose intravenous methylprednisolone. A discovery cohort of about 96 patients, roughly 45 with Graves' ophthalmopathy and about 58 with stable Graves' hyperthyroidism, was used to find distinguishing TCR V-J signatures. According to the paper, TCR Vbeta CDR3 sequencing was carried out on 120 to 150 peripheral blood samples, which came from fewer than 50 ophthalmopathy, around 75 hyperthyroidism and approximately 17 progressor patients. Overall study outcomes, separate from this receptor: In cross-validation, a model built on a 13 V-J signature told ophthalmopathy apart from stable hyperthyroidism with less than 90% sensitivity and about 81% specificity, and in testing the same model reached 80%/75%. No statistical method was used to fix the sample size in advance, and group allocation was not hidden from the investigators. Blood samples also contained most of the expanded thyroid clonotypes (frequency above 0.001), which suggests that blood repertoires may reflect thyroid immune responses. During validation, the model predicted progression to ophthalmopathy a median of about 5.9 months ahead of onset, with roughly 65% sensitivity and under 85% specificity.

The TCR beta CDR3 regions were amplified from the RNA transcripts. A first-round RT-PCR of the TCR CDR3 used the HTBI primer set with the Qiagen OneStep RT-PCR kit. Libraries were constructed in a second round of multiplex PCR, after which size selection and purification were carried out. Paired-end sequencing of the libraries was performed with 100 bp reads on an Illumina HiSeq2000. The paper's data handling went like this. SOAPnuke was used to process the raw data, removing reads that contained adapters or uncalled bases, had a mean Phred below 15, or lacked an exact match to the constant primer or identifier. COPE v1.2.5 was used to merge high-quality paired reads, and clonotypes were defined as unique nucleotide sequences. MiTCR v1.1 was used to align clonotypes to the IMGT TRBV, TRBD and TRBJ reference segments. The analysis was restricted to V-J combinations with a frequency above 0.0001, which together covered over 99% of the repertoires. A TCS score was defined as the ratio between F50 (clonal expansion) and ExV (chaos), using BLOSUM62-based TCRdist between CDR3 peptides within each V-J. Welch's t-statistics and random forest reduced 500 to 650 V-J features to 13, which were used in a naive Bayes classifier (R e1071). Using fastp at Q25 and MiXCR, TCRdb reprocessed the public reads and kept productive beta chains. All rows with the same CDR3 protein become a single entry with the most common DNA and genes. What appears here as the V and J calls and clone size reflects TCRdb's work, not the paper's. Here the sample has 390,000 or so distinct CDR3 sequences; over 12% occur a single time. The ten largest clones add up to roughly an eighth of the sample.

Recombination joined TRBV5-6 with TRBJ2-2; 12 junctional bases match TRBD2. This TCR came from a man aged 18 to 29 with Graves' ophthalmopathy. Source material: blood. The CDR3 reads CASQTSGRTGELFF. The DNA reads TGTGCCAGCCAGACTAGCGGGAGAACCGGGGAGCTGTTTTTT.